The clone carrying this T cell receptor (beta chain) has more than one count but fewer than ten. The antigen is unknown. This sample was included in a study of T cells after yellow fever vaccination. General study points: Repertoires obtained by FACS sorting could include abundant clonotypes that entered as contaminants from the bulk population.

TCRdb re-called the 5' RACE reads with MiXCR, one entry per CDR3 protein. The sample lists about 550,000 distinct CDR3 sequences; roughly a fifth were seen once. Specimen: PBMCs, collected 15 days after the yellow fever booster vaccination. The TCR comes from a man aged 30 to 39 who received the YFV17D yellow fever vaccine.

In nucleotides, the CDR3 is TGTGCCAGCAGCTCTCGACGGGGAAAAGCTTTCTTT. Amino acids: CASSSRRGKAFF. V and J are TRBV7-2 and TRBJ1-1; D ambiguous. Trimming stripped 4 bases from V and 9 bases from J, with 12 bases between. CDR1 SGHTA and CDR2 FQGNSA come from the germline V gene. The CDR3 length is 12 residues.